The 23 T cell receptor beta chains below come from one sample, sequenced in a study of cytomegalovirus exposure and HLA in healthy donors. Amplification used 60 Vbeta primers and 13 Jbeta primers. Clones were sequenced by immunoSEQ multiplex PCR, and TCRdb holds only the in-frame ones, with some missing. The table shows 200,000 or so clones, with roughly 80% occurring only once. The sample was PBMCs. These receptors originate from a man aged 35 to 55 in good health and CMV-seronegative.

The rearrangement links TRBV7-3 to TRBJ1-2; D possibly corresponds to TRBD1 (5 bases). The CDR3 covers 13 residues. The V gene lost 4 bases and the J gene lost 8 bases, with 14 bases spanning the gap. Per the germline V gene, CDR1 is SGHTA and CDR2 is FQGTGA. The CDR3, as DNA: TGTGCCAGCAGCTCCTCCCCAGGGAAAGGCTACACCTTC. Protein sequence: CASSSSPGKGYTF.

The chain's CDR3 is CASSQTGVSNQPQHF. In DNA form, the CDR3 reads TGCGCCAGCAGCCAGACAGGGGTTAGCAATCAGCCCCAGCATTTT. V gene TRBV5-1 combines with J gene TRBJ1-5; 8 bases agree with TRBD1. V lost 4 bases, J lost 0 bases, and 3 bases stayed unmatched. Germline V gives CDR1 SGHRS, CDR2 YFSETQ. The CDR3 is 15 residues long.

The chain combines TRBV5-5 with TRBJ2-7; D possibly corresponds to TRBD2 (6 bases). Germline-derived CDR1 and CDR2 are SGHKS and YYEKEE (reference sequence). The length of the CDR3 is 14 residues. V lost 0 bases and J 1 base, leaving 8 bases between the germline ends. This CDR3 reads CASSLVGGSYEQYF. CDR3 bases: TGTGCCAGCAGCTTGGTTGGAGGGTCCTACGAGCAGTACTTC. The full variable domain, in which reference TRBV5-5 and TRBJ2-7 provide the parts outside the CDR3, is DAGVTQSPTHLIKTRGQQVTLRCSPISGHKSVSWYQQVLGQGPQFIFQYYEKEERGRGNFPDRFSARQFPNYSSELNVNALLLGDSALYLCASSLVGGSYEQYFGPGTRLTVT.

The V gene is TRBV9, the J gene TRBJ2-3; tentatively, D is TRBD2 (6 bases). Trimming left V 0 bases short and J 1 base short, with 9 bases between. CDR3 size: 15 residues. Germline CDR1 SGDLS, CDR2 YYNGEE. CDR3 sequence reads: CASSVVGTGTDTQYF. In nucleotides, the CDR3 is TGTGCCAGCAGCGTAGTTGGGACTGGCACAGATACGCAGTATTTT. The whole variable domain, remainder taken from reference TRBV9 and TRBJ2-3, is DSGVTQTPKHLITATGQRVTLRCSPRSGDLSVYWYQQSLDQGLQFLIQYYNGEERAKGNILERFSAQQFPDLHSELNLSSLELGDSALYFCASSVVGTGTDTQYFGPGTRLTVL.

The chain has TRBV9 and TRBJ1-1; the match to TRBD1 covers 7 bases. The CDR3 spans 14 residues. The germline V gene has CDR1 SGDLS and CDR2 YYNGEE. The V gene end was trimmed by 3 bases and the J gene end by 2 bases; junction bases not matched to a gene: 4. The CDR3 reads CASSGDRANTEAFF. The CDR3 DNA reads TGTGCCAGCAGCGGAGACAGGGCAAACACTGAAGCTTTCTTT.

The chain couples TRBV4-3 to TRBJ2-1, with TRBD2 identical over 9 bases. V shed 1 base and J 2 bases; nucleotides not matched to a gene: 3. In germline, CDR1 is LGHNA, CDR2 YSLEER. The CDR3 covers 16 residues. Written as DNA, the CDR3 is TGCGCCAGCAGCCAAGGAGCGGGGGGCCCCTACAATGAGCAGTTCTTC. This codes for CASSQGAGGPYNEQFF.

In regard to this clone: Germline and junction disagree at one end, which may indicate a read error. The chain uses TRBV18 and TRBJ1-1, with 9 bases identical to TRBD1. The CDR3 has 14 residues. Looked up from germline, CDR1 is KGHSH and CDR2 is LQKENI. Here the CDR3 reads CASSPQGASTEAFF. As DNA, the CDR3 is TGTGCCAGCTCGCCACAGGGGGCGAGCACTGAAGCTTTCTTT.

CDR3 region: CASSSGSVKREGLYEQFF. Here the CDR3 DNA reads TGTGCCAGCAGTTCGGGCTCCGTTAAGCGGGAGGGCCTCTATGAGCAGTTCTTC. J is TRBJ2-1 and V is TRBV27; 10 nucleotides match TRBD2. Germline V CDR1 and CDR2: MNHEY, SMNVEV (reference sequence). The V and J ends lost 4 bases and 8 bases, in that order; junction bases with no gene match: 17. This CDR3 contains 18 residues.

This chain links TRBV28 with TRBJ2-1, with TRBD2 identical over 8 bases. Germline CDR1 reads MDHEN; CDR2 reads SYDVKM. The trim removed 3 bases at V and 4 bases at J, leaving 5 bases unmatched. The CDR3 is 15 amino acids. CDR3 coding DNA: TGTGCCAGCAGTTTCCAGCGGGAGATTTACAATGAGCAGTTCTTC. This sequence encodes CASSFQREIYNEQFF.

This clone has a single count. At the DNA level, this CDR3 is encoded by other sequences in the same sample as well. This CDR3 reads CASSTTANTEAFF. In nucleotides, the CDR3 is TGTGCCAGTAGCACGACAGCGAACACTGAAGCTTTCTTT. The rearrangement uses TRBV19 and TRBJ1-1; D is perhaps TRBD1 (5 bases). Germline assignment: CDR1 LNHDA and CDR2 SQIVND (reference sequence). The CDR3 runs 13 residues. V dropped 6 bases and J dropped 1 base, with 9 bases sitting between them.

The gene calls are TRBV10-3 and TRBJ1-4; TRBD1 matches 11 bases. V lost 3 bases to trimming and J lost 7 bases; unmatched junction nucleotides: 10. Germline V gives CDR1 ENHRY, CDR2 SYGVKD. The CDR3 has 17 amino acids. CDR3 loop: CAISEGTGGLVGEKLFF. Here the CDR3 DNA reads TGTGCCATCAGTGAAGGGACAGGGGGACTTGTAGGTGAAAAACTGTTTTTT.

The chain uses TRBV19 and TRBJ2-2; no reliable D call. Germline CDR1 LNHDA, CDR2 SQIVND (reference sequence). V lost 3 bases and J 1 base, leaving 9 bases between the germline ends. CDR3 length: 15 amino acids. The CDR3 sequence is CASSIPLGNTGELFF. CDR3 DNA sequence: TGTGCCAGTAGTATTCCTCTAGGGAACACCGGGGAGCTGTTTTTT.

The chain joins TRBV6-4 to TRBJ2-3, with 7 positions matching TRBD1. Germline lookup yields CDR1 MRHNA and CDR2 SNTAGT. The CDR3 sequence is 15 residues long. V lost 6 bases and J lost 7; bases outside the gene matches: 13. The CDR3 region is CASSVESGQPYTQYF. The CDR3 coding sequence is TGTGCCAGCAGCGTAGAATCGGGACAGCCATATACGCAGTATTTT.

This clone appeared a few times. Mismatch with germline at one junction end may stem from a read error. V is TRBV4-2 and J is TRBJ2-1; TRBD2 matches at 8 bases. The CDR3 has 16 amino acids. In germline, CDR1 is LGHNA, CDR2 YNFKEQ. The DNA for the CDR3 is TGTGCCAGCGGCCACGACCGGGGGGGGACGTACAATGAGCAGTTCTTC. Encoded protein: CASGHDRGGTYNEQFF.

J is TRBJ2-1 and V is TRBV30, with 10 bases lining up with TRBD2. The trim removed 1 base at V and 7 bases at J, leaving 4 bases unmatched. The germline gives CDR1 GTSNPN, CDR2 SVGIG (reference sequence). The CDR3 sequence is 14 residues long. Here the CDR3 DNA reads TGTGCCTGGAGTGCTACTAGCGGGGCGAATGAGCAGTTCTTC. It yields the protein CAWSATSGANEQFF.

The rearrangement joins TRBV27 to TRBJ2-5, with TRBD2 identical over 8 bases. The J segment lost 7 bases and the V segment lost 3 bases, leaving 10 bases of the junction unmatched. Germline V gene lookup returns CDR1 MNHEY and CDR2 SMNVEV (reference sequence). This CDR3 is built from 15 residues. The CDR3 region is CASSFIGPSGGTQYF. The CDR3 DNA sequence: TGTGCCAGCAGTTTTATTGGTCCCAGCGGGGGGACCCAGTACTTC.

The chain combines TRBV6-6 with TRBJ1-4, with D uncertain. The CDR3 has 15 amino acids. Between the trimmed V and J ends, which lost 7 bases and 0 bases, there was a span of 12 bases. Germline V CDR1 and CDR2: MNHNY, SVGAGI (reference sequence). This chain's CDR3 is CASTPYFTTNEKLFF. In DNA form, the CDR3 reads TGTGCCAGCACACCCTACTTTACAACTAATGAAAAACTGTTTTTT.

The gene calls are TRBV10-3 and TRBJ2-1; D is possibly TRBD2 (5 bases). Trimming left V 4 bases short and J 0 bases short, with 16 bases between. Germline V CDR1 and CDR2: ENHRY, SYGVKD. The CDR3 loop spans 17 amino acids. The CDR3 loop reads CAISALRTGSSYNEQFF. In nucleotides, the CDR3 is TGTGCCATCAGTGCCTTGAGAACTGGGAGCTCCTACAATGAGCAGTTCTTC.

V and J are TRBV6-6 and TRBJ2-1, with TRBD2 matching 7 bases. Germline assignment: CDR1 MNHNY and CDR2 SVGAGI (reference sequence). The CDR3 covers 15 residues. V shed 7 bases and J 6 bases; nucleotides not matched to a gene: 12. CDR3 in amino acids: CASTKGGVGGNEQFF. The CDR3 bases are TGTGCCAGCACCAAGGGAGGGGTCGGGGGCAATGAGCAGTTCTTC.

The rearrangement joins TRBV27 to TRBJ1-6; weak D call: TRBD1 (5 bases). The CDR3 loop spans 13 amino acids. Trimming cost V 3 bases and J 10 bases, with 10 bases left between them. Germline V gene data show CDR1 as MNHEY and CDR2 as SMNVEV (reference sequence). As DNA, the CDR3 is TGTGCCAGCAGTTTTGGAGGGACCTCACCCCTCCACTTT. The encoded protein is CASSFGGTSPLHF.

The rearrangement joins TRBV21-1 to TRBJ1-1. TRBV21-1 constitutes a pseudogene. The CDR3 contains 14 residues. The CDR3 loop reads CASPIGGMNTEAFF. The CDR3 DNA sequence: TGTGCCAGCCCCATCGGGGGGATGAACACTGAAGCTTTCTTT.

CDR3 protein: CASSGSGGVYEQYF. For the CDR3, the DNA is TGTGCCAGCAGCGGAAGCGGGGGGGTTTACGAGCAGTACTTC. This chain uses TRBV9 with TRBJ2-7; 10 bases are a match to TRBD2. V was pared by 3 bases and J by 4 bases, with 4 bases of the junction left unmatched. The length of the CDR3 is 14 residues. In germline, CDR1 is SGDLS, CDR2 YYNGEE.

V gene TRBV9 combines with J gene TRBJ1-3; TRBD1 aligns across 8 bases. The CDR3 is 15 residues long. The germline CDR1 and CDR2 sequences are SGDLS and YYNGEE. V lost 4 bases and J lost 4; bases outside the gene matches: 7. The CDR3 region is CASSKGQGSGNTIYF. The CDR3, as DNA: TGTGCCAGCAGCAAAGGACAGGGATCGGGAAACACCATATATTTT.